Shown below are 17 T cell receptor beta chains from a single sample sequenced in a study of shared clonotypes between healthy human individuals. CD8 cells classed as naive were CD45RO-negative and positively selected for CCR7, excluding terminally differentiated effector memory CD45RA+ cells. The method was immunoSEQ multiplex PCR; TCRdb's version includes in-frame clones alone and lacks a portion of them. The table shows roughly 1,800,000 clones, with over 85% occurring only once. Sequenced input: naive CD8+ T cells sorted from blood. These receptors came from a man between 18 and 35 years old in good health.

This clone was observed a handful of times. V gene TRBV19 combines with J gene TRBJ1-6, with 7 bases aligning to TRBD1. The CDR3 has 14 residues. Germline V gene sequence: CDR1 LNHDA, CDR2 SQIVND (reference sequence). The trim removed 7 bases at V and 9 bases at J, leaving 9 bases unmatched. CDR3 bases: TGTGCCAGTAACCTTCAGGGGGGTAGTTCACCCCTCCACTTT. This gives the protein CASNLQGGSSPLHF.

This clone was observed a single time. The V gene is TRBV19, the J gene TRBJ2-1; 9 bases map to TRBD1. V was pared by 6 bases and J by 6 bases, with 9 bases of the junction left unmatched. The CDR3 length is 15 residues. CDR1 LNHDA and CDR2 SQIVND come from the germline V gene (reference sequence). The CDR3 DNA is TGTGCCAGTAGGTGGGCGGACAGGGGTGGCAATGAGCAGTTCTTC. It is translated as CASRWADRGGNEQFF.

The V and J genes are TRBV6-6 and TRBJ2-7; maybe TRBD2 (5 bases). V shed 1 base and J shed 3 bases, with 10 bases lying between them. Germline CDR1 reads MNHNY; CDR2 reads SVGAGI (reference sequence). The CDR3 extends over 14 amino acids. The CDR3 reads CASSYFPGNYEQYF. The CDR3 DNA is TGTGCCAGCAGTTACTTCCCGGGAAACTACGAGCAGTACTTC.

The chain couples TRBV21-1 to TRBJ2-1; TRBD1 is the table's D call and was not checked against the DNA. TRBV21-1 is deemed a pseudogene. This CDR3 comprises 13 residues. CDR3 in DNA: TGTGCCAGCAGCAAAGACAGGGGGAATGAGCAGTTCTTC. Protein sequence: CASSKDRGNEQFF.

On this clone: This may stem from a read error, because a much larger clone lies one nucleotide away. This sequence joins TRBV13 and TRBJ1-1, with D uncertain. The CDR3 has 12 amino acids. Trimming left V 2 bases short and J 3 bases short, with 4 bases between. Germline CDR1 reads PRHDT; CDR2 reads FYEKMQ (reference sequence). The CDR3 spells CASSLMDTEAFF. In DNA form, the CDR3 reads TGTGCCAGCAGCTTAATGGACACTGAAGCTTTCTTT.

Points on this clone: Other DNA sequences in the sample encode the same CDR3. The chain is built from TRBV19 and TRBJ1-1, with unresolved D. Between the trimmed V and J ends, which lost 1 base and 5 bases, there was a span of 8 bases. This CDR3 is built from 13 residues. Germline CDR1 and CDR2: LNHDA and SQIVND (reference sequence). The CDR3 spells CASSIGRRTEAFF. CDR3 DNA: TGTGCCAGTAGTATAGGCCGGAGGACTGAAGCTTTCTTT.

The genes are TRBV27 and TRBJ2-3; 12 nucleotides agree with TRBD1. The CDR3 consists of 16 residues. The germline CDR1 and CDR2 sequences are MNHEY and SMNVEV (reference sequence). Trimming took 10 bases from V and 4 from J; bases not matched to a gene: 12. The CDR3 coding sequence is TGTGCCATCTCCCCCGGGACAGGGGGCTTCGCAGATACGCAGTATTTT. This gives the protein CAISPGTGGFADTQYF.

The chain carries TRBV14 and TRBJ2-7; D remains ambiguous. The CDR3 runs 15 residues. The germline V gene encodes CDR1 SGHDN and CDR2 FVKESK. Trimming took 3 bases from V and 2 from J, leaving 14 bases between them. The CDR3 spells CASSQASGRPYEQYF. The CDR3 bases are TGTGCCAGCAGCCAGGCTTCTGGCAGACCCTACGAGCAGTACTTC.

The chain has TRBV4-1 and TRBJ2-7; the D gene is possibly TRBD2 (6 bases). This CDR3 contains 15 residues. V was shortened by 4 bases and J by 3 bases, with 16 bases between the two germline ends. CDR1 and CDR2 (germline): MGHRA, YSYEKL. The CDR3 nucleotides read TGCGCCAGCAGCCCAACCGGGACTGAGATCTACGAGCAGTACTTC. This gives the protein CASSPTGTEIYEQYF.

The chain uses TRBV28 and TRBJ1-3; D gene unclear. The CDR3 has 14 residues. The V and J ends lost 6 bases and 4 bases respectively, with 13 bases between them. Germline lookup yields CDR1 MDHEN and CDR2 SYDVKM. The CDR3 region is CASSTAGRGNTIYF. In nucleotides, the CDR3 is TGTGCCAGCAGCACCGCGGGGAGGGGAAACACCATATATTTT.

The rearrangement links TRBV27 to TRBJ2-1, with 7 bases matching TRBD2. V trimming: 5 bases; J trimming: 2 bases; junction bases outside the gene matches: 15. The CDR3 covers 18 residues. The germline V gene encodes CDR1 MNHEY and CDR2 SMNVEV (reference sequence). The CDR3 here is CASSPSILALAAYNEQFF. The CDR3 nucleotides are TGTGCCAGCAGTCCGTCGATACTAGCGCTCGCCGCCTACAATGAGCAGTTCTTC.

This chain connects TRBV13 to TRBJ2-5, with 11 bases that match TRBD2. The germline V gene has CDR1 PRHDT and CDR2 FYEKMQ (reference sequence). Trimming at V came to 5 bases and at J to 1 base, leaving 3 bases not matched to a gene. The CDR3 runs 15 residues. The CDR3 here is CASSDSGRAQETQYF. The CDR3 DNA sequence: TGTGCCAGCAGCGATAGCGGGAGGGCCCAAGAGACCCAGTACTTC.

CDR3 DNA: TGTGCCAGCAGTCCGAAACAGGGGAACATTCAGTACTTC. Translation gives CASSPKQGNIQYF. The genes are TRBV7-9 and TRBJ2-4, with 7 bases aligning to TRBD1. The trim removed 6 bases at V and 7 bases at J, leaving 6 bases unmatched. The CDR3 is 13 residues long. Germline V lookup: CDR1 SEHNR, CDR2 FQNEAQ (reference sequence).

V and J are TRBV19 and TRBJ2-2; no definite D call. Per germline, CDR1 LNHDA and CDR2 SQIVND (reference sequence). There are 17 residues in the CDR3. The germline V and J ends were trimmed by 2 bases and 3 bases, with 16 bases remaining between them. CDR3 nucleotides: TGTGCCAGTAGTATACCGGTTCGGTACTACGACACCGGGGAGCTGTTTTTT. This encodes CASSIPVRYYDTGELFF.

This chain links TRBV6-5 with TRBJ2-7, with a weak D call TRBD1 (6 bases). The V and J ends lost 2 bases and 4 bases respectively, with 12 bases between them. Germline CDR1 and CDR2: MNHEY and SVGAGI. The CDR3 is 14 residues long. DNA of the CDR3: TGTGCCAGCAGTTACGGAGGCGGACAGTACGAGCAGTACTTC. It is translated as CASSYGGGQYEQYF.

This chain's CDR3 is CASSYSRANVLTF. In DNA, the CDR3 is TGTGCCAGCAGTTACTCAAGGGCCAACGTCCTGACTTTC. The chain couples TRBV6-5 to TRBJ2-6, with D unclear. Germline V lookup: CDR1 MNHEY, CDR2 SVGAGI. With 0 bases removed from V and 5 bases from J, the gap between germline ends came to 2 bases. This CDR3 has 13 residues.

This chain connects TRBV29-1 to TRBJ1-2; 9 bases match TRBD1. Losses at the gene ends were 6 bases for V and 1 base for J; bases not matched to a gene: 3. The CDR3 covers 13 residues. Germline assignment: CDR1 SQVTM and CDR2 ANQGSEA. CDR3 nucleotide sequence: TGCAGCGTCGACAGGGGGTATAACTATGGCTACACCTTC. Protein product: CSVDRGYNYGYTF.